This passage covers 5 T cell receptor beta chains from one sample sequenced in a study of tumor-infiltrating lymphocytes in localized non-small cell lung cancer. Generated by immunoSEQ multiplex PCR, the TCRdb table keeps only in-frame clones and is missing some. Of about 12,000 clones detected, approximately 84% appear once; the ten largest clones hold roughly 13%. Sequenced input: lung tumor tissue. The receptors stem from a human donor with non-small cell lung cancer.

The CDR3 reads CASSLRIGDNSPLHF. Written as DNA, the CDR3 is TGCGCCAGCAGCCTCCGGATAGGGGATAATTCACCCCTCCACTTT. The V gene is TRBV5-1, the J gene TRBJ1-6; D possibly corresponds to TRBD1 (5 bases). V was shortened by 4 bases and J by 5 bases, with 13 bases between the two germline ends. The CDR3 loop spans 15 amino acids. Germline V CDR1 and CDR2: SGHRS, YFSETQ.

J is TRBJ1-5 and V is TRBV2, with D unresolved. The V end was cut by 1 base, the J end by 4 bases, with 5 bases between. The CDR3 contains 13 residues. Germline lookup yields CDR1 SNHLY and CDR2 FYNNEI. The CDR3 loop reads CASSEEWNQPQHF. In DNA form, the CDR3 reads TGTGCCAGCAGTGAAGAATGGAATCAGCCCCAGCATTTT.

The chain uses TRBV6-5 and TRBJ1-1; D gene uncertain. This CDR3 has 11 amino acids. V shed 2 bases and J shed 8 bases, with 6 bases lying between them. Germline lookup yields CDR1 MNHEY and CDR2 SVGAGI. The CDR3 nucleotides are TGTGCCAGCAGTTACGGCCCCGAAGCTTTCTTT. Protein: CASSYGPEAFF.

The chain couples TRBV2 to TRBJ2-1; the D call may be TRBD1 or TRBD2 (5 bases each). The CDR3 totals 16 residues. V lost 6 bases, J lost 10 bases, and 25 bases lay in between. Germline V gives CDR1 SNHLY, CDR2 FYNNEI. CDR3 sequence (DNA): TGTGCCAGCAGAAGAGAGCCCGGGACGGCGGTTTCGGAGCAGTTCTTC. Residues: CASRREPGTAVSEQFF.

The chain employs TRBV7-8 and TRBJ1-3; D possibly corresponds to TRBD1 (6 bases). The CDR3 consists of 15 residues. Trimming shortened V by 5 bases and J by 4 bases, and 15 bases separated the two germline ends. Germline assignment: CDR1 SGHVS and CDR2 FQNEAQ. In DNA form, the CDR3 reads TGTGCCAGCAGCCTAAACAGGGAATCCGGAAACACCATATATTTT. Protein product: CASSLNRESGNTIYF.